This TCR beta chain was sequenced during a study of blood T cell repertoires in COVID-19. CDR1 and CDR2 (germline): LGHNA, YNFKEQ. V was trimmed by 0 bases and J by 0 bases, leaving 14 bases between them. The CDR3 extends over 17 amino acids. Measured with immunoSEQ multiplex PCR; TCRdb has only the in-frame clones, and not every one. The repertoire holds 140,000 or so clones, around nine tenths seen once, with about 9.4% in the top ten. This sequence was found in a woman aged 45-65 years with active or convalescent COVID-19. Sequencing input: peripheral blood. The V gene is TRBV4-2, the J gene TRBJ1-1, with unresolved D. The DNA of the CDR3 is TGTGCCAGCAGCCAAGACCGGAGGAATACGTTGAACACTGAAGCTTTCTTT. It encodes CASSQDRRNTLNTEAFF.